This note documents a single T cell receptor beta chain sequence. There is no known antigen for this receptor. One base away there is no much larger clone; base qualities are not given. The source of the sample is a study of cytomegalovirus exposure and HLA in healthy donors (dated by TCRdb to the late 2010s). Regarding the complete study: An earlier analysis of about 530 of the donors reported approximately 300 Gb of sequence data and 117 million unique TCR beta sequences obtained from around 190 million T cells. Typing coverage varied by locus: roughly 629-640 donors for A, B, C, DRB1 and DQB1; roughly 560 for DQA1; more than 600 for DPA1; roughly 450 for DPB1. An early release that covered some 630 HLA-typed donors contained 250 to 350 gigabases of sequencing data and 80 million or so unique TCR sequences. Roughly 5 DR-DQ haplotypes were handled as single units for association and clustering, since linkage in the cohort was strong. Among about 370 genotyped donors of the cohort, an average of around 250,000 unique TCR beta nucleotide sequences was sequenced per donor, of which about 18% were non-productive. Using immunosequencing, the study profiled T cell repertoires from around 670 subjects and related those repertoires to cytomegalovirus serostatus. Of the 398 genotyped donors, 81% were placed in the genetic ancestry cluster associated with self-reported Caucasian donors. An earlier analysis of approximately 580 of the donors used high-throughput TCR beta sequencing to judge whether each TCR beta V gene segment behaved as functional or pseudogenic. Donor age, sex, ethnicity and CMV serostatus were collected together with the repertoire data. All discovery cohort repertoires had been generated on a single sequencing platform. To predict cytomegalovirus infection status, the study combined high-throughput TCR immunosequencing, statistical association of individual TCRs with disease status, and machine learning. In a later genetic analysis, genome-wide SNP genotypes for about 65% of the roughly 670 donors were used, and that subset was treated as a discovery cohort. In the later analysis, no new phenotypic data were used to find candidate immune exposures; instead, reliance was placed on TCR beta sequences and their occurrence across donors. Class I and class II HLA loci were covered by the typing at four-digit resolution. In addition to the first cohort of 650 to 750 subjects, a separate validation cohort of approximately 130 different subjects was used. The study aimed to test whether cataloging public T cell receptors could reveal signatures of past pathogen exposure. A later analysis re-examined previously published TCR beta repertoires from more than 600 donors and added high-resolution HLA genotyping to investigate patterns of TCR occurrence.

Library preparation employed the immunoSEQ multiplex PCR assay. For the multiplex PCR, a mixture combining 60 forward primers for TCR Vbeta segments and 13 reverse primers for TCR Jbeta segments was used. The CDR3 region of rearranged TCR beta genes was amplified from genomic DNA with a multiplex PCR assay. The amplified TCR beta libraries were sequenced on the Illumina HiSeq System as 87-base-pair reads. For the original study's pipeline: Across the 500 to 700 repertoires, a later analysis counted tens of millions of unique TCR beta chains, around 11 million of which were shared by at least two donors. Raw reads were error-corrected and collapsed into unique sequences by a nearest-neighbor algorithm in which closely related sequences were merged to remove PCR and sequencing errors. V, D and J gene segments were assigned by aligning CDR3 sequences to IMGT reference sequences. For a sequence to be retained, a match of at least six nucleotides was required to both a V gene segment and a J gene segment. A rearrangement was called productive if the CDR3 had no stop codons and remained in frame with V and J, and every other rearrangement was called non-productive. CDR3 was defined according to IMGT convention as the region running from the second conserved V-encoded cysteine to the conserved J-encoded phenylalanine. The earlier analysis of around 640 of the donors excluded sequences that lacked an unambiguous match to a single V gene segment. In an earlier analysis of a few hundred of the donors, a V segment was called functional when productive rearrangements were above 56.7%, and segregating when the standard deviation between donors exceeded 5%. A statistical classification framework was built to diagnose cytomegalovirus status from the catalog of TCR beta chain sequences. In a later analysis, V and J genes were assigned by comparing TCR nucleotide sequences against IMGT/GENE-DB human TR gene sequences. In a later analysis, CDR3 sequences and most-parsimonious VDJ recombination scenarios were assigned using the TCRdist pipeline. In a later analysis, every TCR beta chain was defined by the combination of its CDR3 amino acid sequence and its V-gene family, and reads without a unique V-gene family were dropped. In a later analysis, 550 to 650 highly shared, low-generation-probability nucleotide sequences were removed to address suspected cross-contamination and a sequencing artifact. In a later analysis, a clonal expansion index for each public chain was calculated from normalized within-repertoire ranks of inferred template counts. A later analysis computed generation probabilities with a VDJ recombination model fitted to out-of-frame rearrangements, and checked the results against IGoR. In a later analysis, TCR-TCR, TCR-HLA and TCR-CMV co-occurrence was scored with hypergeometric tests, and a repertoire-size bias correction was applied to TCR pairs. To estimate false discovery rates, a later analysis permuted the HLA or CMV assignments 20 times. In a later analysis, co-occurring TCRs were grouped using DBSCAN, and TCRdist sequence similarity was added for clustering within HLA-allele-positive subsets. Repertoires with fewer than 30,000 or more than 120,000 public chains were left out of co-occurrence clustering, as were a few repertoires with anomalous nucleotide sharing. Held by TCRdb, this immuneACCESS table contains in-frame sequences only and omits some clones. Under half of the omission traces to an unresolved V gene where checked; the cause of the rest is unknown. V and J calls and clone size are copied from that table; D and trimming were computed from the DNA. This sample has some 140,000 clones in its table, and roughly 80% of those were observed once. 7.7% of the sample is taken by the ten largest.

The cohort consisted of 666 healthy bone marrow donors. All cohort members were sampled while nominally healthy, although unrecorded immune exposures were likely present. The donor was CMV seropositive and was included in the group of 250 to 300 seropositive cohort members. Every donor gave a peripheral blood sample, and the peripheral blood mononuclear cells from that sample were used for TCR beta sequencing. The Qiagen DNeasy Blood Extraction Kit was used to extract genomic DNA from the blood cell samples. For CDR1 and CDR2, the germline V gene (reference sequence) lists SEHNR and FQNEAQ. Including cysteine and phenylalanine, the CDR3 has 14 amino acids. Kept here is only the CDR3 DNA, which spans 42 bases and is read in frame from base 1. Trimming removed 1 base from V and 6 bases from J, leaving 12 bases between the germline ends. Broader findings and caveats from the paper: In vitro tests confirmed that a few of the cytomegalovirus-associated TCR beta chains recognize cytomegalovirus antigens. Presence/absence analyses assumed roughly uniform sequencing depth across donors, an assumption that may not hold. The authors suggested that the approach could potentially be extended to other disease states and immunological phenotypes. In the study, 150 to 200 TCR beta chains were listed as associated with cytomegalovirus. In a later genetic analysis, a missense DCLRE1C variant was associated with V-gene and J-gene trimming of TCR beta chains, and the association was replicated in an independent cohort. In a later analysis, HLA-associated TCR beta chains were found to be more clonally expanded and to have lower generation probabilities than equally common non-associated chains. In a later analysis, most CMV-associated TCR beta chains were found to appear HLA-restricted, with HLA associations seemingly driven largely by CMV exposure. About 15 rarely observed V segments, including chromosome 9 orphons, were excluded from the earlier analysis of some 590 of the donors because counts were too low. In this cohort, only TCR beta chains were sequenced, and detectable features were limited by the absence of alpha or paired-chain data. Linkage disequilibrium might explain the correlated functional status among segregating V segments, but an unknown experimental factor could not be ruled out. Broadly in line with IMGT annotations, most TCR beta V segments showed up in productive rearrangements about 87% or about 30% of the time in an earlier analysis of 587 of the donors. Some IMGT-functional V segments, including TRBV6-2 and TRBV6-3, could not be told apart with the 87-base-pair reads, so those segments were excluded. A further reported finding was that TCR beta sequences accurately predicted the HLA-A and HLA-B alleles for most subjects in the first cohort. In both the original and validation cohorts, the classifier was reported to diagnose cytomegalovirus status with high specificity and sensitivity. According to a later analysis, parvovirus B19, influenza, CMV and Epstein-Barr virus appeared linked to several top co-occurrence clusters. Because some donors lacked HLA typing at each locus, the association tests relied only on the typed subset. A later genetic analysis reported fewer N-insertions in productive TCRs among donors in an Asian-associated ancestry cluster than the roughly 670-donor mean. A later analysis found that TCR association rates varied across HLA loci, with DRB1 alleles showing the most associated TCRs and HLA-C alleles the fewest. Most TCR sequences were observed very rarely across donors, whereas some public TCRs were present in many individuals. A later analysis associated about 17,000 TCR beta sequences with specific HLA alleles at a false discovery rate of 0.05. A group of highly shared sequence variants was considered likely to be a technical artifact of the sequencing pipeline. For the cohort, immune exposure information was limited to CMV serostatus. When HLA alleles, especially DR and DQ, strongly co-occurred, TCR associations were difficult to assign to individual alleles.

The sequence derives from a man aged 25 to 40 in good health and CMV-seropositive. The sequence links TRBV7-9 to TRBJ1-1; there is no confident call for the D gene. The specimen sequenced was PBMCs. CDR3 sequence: CASSLVRPGAEAFF. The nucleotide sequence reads TGTGCCAGCAGCTTAGTAAGGCCCGGGGCTGAAGCTTTCTTT.